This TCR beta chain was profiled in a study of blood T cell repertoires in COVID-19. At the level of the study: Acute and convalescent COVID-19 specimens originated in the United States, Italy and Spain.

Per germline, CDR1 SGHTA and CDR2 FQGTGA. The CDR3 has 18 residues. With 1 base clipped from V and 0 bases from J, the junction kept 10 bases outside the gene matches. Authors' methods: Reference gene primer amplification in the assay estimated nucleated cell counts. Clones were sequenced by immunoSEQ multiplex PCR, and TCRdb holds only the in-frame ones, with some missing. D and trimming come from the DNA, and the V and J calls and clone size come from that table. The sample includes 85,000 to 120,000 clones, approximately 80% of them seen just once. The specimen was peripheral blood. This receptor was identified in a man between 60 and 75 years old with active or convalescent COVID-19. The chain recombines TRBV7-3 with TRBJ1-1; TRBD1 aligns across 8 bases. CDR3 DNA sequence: TGTGCCAGCAGCTTAAGGGCTGGGACAGGCAAGTTGAACACTGAAGCTTTCTTT. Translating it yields CASSLRAGTGKLNTEAFF.